This TCR beta chain was documented in a study of Tregs in tolerant kidney transplant recipients. Whole-study context: Recipients received nonmyeloablative bone marrow transplants from related graft donors, with transient mixed chimerism. Findings of the study overall: Findings come from small patient numbers and require larger validation. No direct test of biological reproducibility was done here.

A remark on this clone: What it recognizes is unknown.

Germline trimming cut 4 bases from V and 4 bases from J; bases unmatched to any gene: 9. Germline V CDR1 and CDR2: GTSNPN, SVGIG (reference sequence). CDR3 length equals 14 residues. The protocol was immunoSEQ multiplex PCR, while the TCRdb copy is restricted to in-frame clones and leaves out a portion. Among some 66,000 clones listed, around 90% were seen once. The sequenced sample was CD8+ T cells from blood, obtained before the transplant. The clonotype was recovered from a human donor who received a combined kidney and bone marrow transplant. This rearrangement joins TRBV30 to TRBJ2-5, with 7 bases identical to TRBD1. The DNA of the CDR3 is TGTGCCTGGAACGAGGGGGCAGAAGGAGAGACCCAGTACTTC. Its protein is CAWNEGAEGETQYF.